These 4 T cell receptor beta chains were all obtained from the same sample, sequenced in a study of brain T cells in children with intractable seizures. TCRdb's copy holds only in-frame clones and misses some; the assay was immunoSEQ multiplex PCR. The sample has about 340,000 clones; 85% to 95% are singletons. The time point denotes: blood from clinic visit 5 months post-surgery; TSC patient then seizure free. Source: peripheral blood, taken 4 to 5 months after surgery. The source of these receptors is a boy younger than two with tuberous sclerosis and intractable seizures.

The J gene is TRBJ1-2, the V gene TRBV2; D may be TRBD1 (6 bases). The V end was cut by 0 bases, the J end by 5 bases, with 25 bases between. The CDR3 runs 19 residues. Germline V gene lookup returns CDR1 SNHLY and CDR2 FYNNEI. The CDR3 sequence: CASSEADRTVFFEVYGYTF. The CDR3 nucleotides read TGTGCCAGCAGTGAAGCGGACCGGACAGTATTTTTTGAGGTTTATGGCTACACCTTC.

In nucleotides, the CDR3 is TGCAGCGTGCAGGGGAACTATGGCTACACCTTC. Its protein is CSVQGNYGYTF. V and J are TRBV29-1 and TRBJ1-2, with a weak D call TRBD1 (6 bases). Germline V gene sequence: CDR1 SQVTM, CDR2 ANQGSEA. V shed 6 bases and J shed 2 bases, with 7 bases lying between them. This CDR3 region has 11 residues.

The chain is built from TRBV21-1 and TRBJ2-7; TRBD1, the D gene given by the table, was not confirmed from the DNA. TRBV21-1 is a pseudogene. The CDR3 extends over 15 amino acids. CDR3 nucleotide sequence: TGTGCCAGCAGCAAAGGGGCCAGCCTGGGCTACGAGCAGTACTTC. Translated, it gives CASSKGASLGYEQYF.

V and J are TRBV5-8 and TRBJ2-5; tentatively, D is TRBD2 (5 bases). V lost 0 bases and J 1 base, leaving 7 bases between the germline ends. CDR1 SGHTS and CDR2 YDEGEE come from the germline V gene. This CDR3 has 14 residues. CDR3 in amino acids: CASSLGGGQETQYF. CDR3 nucleotide sequence: TGTGCCAGCAGCTTGGGTGGAGGCCAAGAGACCCAGTACTTC.